This T cell receptor (beta chain) emerged from a study of T-cell memory formation after mild COVID-19. TCRdb fed the 5' RACE reads into MiXCR, producing one record per CDR3 protein. The sample has roughly 550,000 distinct CDR3 sequences, about a fifth seen once. This CDR3 comprises 13 residues. CDR1 SSHAT and CDR2 FNYEAQ come from the germline V gene (reference sequence). This clonotype was counted only a few times. At one of its ends the junction is not consistent with the germline gene, which may arise from a read error. V gene TRBV7-7 combines with J gene TRBJ2-2; D ambiguous. The TCR was taken from an adult woman who had mild COVID-19 (a few samples of this study predate the infection). Cell type and time point are not known. The source material was PBMCs or a T cell subset sorted from them (not recorded which). CDR3 sequence (DNA): TGTGCTAGCAGCCGCGATAGAACCGGGGAGCTGTTTTTT. It specifies CASSRDRTGELFF.